The text below deals with one TCR beta chain. These data belong to a study of T cells after yellow fever vaccination. TCRdb re-derived calls from the 5' RACE reads in MiXCR, one entry per CDR3 protein. The sample carries about 210,000 distinct CDR3 sequences, approximately 3% recorded once. The CDR3 consists of 13 residues. The trim removed 5 bases at V and 7 bases at J, leaving 10 bases unmatched. The germline V gene has CDR1 DFQATT and CDR2 SNEGSKA (reference sequence). Source: CD4+ T cells sorted from PBMCs, taken 10 days after the yellow fever booster vaccination. The V gene is TRBV20-1, the J gene TRBJ2-7, with 8 nucleotides matching TRBD2. This TCR derives from a man aged 18 to 29 who received the YFV17D yellow fever vaccine. The CDR3 loop reads CSAPQGTSGEQYF. The CDR3 bases are TGCAGTGCTCCCCAGGGCACTAGCGGAGAGCAGTACTTC.